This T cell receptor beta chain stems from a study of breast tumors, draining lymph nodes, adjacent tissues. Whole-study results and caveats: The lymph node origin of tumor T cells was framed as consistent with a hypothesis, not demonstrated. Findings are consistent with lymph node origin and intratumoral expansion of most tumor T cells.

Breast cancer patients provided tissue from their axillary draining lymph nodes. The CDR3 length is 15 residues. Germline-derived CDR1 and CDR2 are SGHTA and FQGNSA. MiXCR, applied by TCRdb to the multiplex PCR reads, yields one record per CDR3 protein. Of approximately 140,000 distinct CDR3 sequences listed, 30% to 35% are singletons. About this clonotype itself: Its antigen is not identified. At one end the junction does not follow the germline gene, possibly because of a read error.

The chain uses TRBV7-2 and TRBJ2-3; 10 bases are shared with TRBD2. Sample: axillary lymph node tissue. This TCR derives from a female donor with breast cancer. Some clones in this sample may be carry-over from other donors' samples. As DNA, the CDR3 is TGTGCCGGCAGCCCGGGACTAGCGAGGACAGATACGCAGTATTTT. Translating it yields CAGSPGLARTDTQYF.